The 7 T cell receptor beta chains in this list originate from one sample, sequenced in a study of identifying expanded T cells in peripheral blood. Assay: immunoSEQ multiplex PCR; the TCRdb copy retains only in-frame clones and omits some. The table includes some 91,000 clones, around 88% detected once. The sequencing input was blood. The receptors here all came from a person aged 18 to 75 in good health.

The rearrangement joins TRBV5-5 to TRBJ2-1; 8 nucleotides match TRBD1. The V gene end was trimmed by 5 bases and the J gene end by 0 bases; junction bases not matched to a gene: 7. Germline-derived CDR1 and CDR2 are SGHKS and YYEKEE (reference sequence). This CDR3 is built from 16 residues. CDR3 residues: CASSALQGGSYNEQFF. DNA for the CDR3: TGTGCCAGCAGTGCCTTACAGGGGGGCTCCTACAATGAGCAGTTCTTC.

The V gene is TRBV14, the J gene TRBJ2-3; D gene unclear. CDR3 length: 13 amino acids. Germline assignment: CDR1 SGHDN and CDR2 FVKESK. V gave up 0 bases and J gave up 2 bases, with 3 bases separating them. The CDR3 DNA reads TGTGCCAGCAGCCAAGATCTCACAGATACGCAGTATTTT. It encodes CASSQDLTDTQYF.

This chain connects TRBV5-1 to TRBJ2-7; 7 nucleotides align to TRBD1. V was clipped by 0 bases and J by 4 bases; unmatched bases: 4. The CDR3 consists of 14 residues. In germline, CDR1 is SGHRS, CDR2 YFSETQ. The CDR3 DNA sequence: TGCGCCAGCAGCTTGGAAGGGGGCGTTTACGAGCAGTACTTC. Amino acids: CASSLEGGVYEQYF.

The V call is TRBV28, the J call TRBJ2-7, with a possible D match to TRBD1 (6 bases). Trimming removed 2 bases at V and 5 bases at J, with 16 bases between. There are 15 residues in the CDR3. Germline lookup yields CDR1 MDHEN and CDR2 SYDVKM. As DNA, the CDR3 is TGTGCCAGCAGTTTAATTGGGGGCGCCGGGAACGAGCAGTACTTC. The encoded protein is CASSLIGGAGNEQYF.

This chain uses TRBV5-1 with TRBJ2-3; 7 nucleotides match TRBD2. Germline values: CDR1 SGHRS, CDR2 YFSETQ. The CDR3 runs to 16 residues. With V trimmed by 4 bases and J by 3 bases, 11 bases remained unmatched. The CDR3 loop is CASSLGVGSGTDTQYF. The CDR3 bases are TGCGCCAGCAGCCTAGGTGTGGGTAGCGGGACAGATACGCAGTATTTT.

The CDR3 sequence is CASSPNQGLAGVRYNEQFF. The CDR3 coding sequence is TGTGCCAGCAGCCCCAATCAAGGACTAGCGGGAGTCAGATACAATGAGCAGTTCTTC. This chain links TRBV7-3 with TRBJ2-1; the match to TRBD2 covers 13 bases. The CDR3 has 19 amino acids. Germline lookup yields CDR1 SGHTA and CDR2 FQGTGA. The V and J ends lost 5 bases and 4 bases, in that order; junction bases with no gene match: 14.

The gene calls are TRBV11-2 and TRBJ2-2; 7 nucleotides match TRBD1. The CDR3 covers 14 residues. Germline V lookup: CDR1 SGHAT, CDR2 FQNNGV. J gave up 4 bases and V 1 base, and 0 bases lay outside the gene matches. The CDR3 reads CASSLGTGTGELFF. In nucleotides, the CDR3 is TGTGCCAGCAGCTTAGGGACAGGCACCGGGGAGCTGTTTTTT. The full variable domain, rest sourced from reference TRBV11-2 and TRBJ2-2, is EAGVAQSPRYKIIEKRQSVAFWCNPISGHATLYWYQQILGQGPKLLIQFQNNGVVDDSQLPKDRFSAERLKGVDSTLKIQPAKLEDSAVYLCASSLGTGTGELFFGEGSRLTVL.